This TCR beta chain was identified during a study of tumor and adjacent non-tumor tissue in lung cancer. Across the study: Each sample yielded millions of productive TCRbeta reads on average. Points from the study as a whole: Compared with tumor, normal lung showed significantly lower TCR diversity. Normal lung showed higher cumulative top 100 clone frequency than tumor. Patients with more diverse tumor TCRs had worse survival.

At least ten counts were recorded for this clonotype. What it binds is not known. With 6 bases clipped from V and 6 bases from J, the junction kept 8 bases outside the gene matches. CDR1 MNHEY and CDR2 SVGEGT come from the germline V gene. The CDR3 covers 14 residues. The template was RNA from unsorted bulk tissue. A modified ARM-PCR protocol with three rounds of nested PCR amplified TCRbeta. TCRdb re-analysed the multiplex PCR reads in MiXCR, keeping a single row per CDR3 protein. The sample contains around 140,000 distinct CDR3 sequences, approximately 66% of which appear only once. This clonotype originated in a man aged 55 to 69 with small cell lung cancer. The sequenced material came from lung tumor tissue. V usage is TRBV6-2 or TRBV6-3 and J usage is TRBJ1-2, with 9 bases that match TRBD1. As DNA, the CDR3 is TGTGCCAGCAGCCGCGGACAGGGGCAGGATGGCTACACCTTC. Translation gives CASSRGQGQDGYTF.